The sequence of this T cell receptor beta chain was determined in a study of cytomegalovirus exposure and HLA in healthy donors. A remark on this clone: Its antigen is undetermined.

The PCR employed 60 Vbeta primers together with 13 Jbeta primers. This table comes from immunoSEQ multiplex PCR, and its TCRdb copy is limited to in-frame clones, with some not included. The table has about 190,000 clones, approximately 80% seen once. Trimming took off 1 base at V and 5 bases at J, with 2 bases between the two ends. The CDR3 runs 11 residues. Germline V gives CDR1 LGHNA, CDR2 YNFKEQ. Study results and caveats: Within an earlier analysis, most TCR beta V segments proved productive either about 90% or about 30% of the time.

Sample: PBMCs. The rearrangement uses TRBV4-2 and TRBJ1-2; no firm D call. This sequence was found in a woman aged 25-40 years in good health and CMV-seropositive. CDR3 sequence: CASSQAYGYTF. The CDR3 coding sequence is TGTGCCAGCAGCCAAGCATATGGCTACACCTTC.